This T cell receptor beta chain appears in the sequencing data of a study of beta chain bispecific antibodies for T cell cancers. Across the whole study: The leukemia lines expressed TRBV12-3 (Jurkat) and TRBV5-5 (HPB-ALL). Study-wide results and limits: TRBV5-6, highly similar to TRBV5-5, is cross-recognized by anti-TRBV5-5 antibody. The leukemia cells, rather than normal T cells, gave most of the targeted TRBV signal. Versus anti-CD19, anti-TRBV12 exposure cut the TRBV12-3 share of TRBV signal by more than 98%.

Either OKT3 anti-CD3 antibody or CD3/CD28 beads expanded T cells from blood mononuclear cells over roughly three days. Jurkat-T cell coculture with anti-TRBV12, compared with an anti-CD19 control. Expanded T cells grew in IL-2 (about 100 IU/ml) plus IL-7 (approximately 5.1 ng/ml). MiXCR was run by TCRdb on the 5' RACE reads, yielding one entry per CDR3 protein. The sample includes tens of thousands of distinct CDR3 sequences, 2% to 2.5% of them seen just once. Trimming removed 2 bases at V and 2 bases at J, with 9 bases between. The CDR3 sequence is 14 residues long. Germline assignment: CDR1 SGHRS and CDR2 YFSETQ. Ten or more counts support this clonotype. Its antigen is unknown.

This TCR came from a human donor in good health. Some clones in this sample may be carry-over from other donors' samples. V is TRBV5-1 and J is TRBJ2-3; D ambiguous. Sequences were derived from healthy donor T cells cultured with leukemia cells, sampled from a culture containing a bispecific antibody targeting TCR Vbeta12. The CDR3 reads CASSLETTTDTQYF. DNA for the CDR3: TGCGCCAGCAGCTTAGAAACTACCACAGATACGCAGTATTTT.